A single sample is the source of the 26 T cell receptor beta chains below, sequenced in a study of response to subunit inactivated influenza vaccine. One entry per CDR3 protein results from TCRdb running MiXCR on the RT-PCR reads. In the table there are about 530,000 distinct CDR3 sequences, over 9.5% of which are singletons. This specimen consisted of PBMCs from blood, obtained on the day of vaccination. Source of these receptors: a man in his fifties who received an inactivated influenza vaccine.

CDR3 nucleotide sequence: TGTGCCATCAGGCCAGGGGGGGAGGAATACTGGGAGACCCAGTACTTC. Translated: CAIRPGGEEYWETQYF. V usage is TRBV10-3 and J usage is TRBJ2-5; D tentatively fits TRBD1 or TRBD2 (7 bases each). The CDR3 is made up of 16 amino acids. Germline V gene data show CDR1 as ENHRY and CDR2 as SYGVKD. Trimming stripped 6 bases from V and 5 bases from J, with 22 bases between.

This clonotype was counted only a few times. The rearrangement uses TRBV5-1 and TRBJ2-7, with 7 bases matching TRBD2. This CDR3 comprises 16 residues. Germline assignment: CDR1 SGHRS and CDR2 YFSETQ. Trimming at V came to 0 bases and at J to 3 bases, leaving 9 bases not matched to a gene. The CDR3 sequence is CASSLAGGSGVYEQYF. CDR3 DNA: TGCGCCAGCAGCTTGGCCGGCGGGAGTGGGGTCTACGAGCAGTACTTC.

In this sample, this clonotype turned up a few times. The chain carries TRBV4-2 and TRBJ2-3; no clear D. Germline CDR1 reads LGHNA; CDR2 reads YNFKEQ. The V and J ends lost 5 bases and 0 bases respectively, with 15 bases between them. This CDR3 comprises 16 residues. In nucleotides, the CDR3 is TGTGCCAGCAGCTTATCGCGAGGAGCTAGCACAGATACGCAGTATTTT. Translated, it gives CASSLSRGASTDTQYF.

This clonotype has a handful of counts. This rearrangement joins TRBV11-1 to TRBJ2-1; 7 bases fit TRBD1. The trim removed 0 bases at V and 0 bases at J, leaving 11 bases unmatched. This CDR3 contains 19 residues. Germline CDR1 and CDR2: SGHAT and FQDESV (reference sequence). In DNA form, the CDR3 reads TGTGCCAGCAGCTTAGCGAGGAAGGGACAGTCGAGCTCCTACAATGAGCAGTTCTTC. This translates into CASSLARKGQSSSYNEQFF.

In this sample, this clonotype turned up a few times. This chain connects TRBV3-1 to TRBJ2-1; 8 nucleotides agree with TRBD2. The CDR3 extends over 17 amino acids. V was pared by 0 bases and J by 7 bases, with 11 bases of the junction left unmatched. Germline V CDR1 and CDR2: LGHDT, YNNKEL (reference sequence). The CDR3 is CASSQEGEREKLNEQFF. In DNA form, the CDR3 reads TGTGCCAGCAGCCAAGAAGGGGAGCGGGAGAAGTTAAATGAGCAGTTCTTC.

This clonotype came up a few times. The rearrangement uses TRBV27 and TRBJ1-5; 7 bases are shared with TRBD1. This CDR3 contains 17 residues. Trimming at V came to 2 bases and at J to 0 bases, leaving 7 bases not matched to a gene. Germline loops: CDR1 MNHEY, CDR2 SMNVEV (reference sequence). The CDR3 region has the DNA TGTGCCAGCAGTTTACAGGGGGGCCCATTTAGCAATCAGCCCCAGCATTTT. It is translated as CASSLQGGPFSNQPQHF.

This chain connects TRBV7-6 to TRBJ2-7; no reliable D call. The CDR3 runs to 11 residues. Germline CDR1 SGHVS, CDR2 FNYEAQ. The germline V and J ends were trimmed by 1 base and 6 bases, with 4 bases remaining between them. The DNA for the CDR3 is TGTGCCAGCAGCTTAGATGGCGAGCAGTACTTC. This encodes CASSLDGEQYF.

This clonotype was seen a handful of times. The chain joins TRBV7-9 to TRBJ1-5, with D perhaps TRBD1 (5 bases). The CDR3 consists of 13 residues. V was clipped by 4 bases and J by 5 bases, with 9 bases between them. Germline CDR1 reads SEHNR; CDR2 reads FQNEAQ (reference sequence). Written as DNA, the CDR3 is TGTGCCAGCAGCTCCCTGGGGGATCAGCCCCAGCATTTT. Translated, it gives CASSSLGDQPQHF.

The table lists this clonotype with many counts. The CDR3 loop reads CASSPLNRPYEQFF. The DNA for the CDR3 is TGTGCCAGCAGCCCCCTGAATCGCCCGTATGAGCAGTTCTTC. The chain has TRBV7-2 and TRBJ2-1; D is unclear. The V gene lost 5 bases and the J gene lost 8 bases, with 16 bases spanning the gap. The germline gives CDR1 SGHTA, CDR2 FQGNSA. The CDR3 consists of 14 residues.

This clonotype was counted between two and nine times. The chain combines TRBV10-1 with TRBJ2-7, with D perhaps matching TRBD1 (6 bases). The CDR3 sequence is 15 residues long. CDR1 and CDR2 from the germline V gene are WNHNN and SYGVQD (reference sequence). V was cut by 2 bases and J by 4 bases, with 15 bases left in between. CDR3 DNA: TGCGCCAGCAGTGAGGCTGGGACAACACTTTACGAGCAGTACTTC. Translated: CASSEAGTTLYEQYF.

The CDR3 DNA reads TGTGCCAGCATCAACCACGGAGGCATATCCTCGCGGGAGACCCAGTACTTC. Encoded protein: CASINHGGISSRETQYF. The V and J genes are TRBV28 and TRBJ2-5, with a weak D call TRBD2 (5 bases). From germline, CDR1 is MDHEN and CDR2 SYDVKM. V was cut by 7 bases and J by 5 bases, with 26 bases left in between. The CDR3 sequence is 17 residues long.

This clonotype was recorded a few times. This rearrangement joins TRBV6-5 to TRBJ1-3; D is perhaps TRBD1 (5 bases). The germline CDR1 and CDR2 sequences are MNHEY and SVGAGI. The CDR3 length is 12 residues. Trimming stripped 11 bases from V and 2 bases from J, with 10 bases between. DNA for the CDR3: TGTGCCGTGGGACGTACTGGAAACACCATATATTTT. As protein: CAVGRTGNTIYF.

The CDR3 coding sequence is TGTGCCACCAGTGATCCCACGACAGGGGGCAATGAGCAGTTCTTC. Amino acid sequence: CATSDPTTGGNEQFF. V is TRBV24-1 and J is TRBJ2-1; 9 nucleotides match TRBD1. The V segment lost 3 bases and the J segment 6 bases; nucleotides outside the gene matches: 5. Germline lookup yields CDR1 KGHDR and CDR2 SFDVKD. The CDR3 is 15 amino acids.

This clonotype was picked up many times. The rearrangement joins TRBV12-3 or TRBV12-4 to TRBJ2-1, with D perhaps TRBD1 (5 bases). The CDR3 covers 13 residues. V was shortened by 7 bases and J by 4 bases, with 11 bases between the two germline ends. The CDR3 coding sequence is TGTGCCAGCATCGACAGAGGATACAATGAGCAGTTCTTC. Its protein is CASIDRGYNEQFF.

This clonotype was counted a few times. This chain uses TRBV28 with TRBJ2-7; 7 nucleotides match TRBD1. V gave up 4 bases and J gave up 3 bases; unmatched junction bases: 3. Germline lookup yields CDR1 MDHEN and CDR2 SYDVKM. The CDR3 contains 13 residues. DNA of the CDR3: TGTGCCAGCAGTTCCGGACAGGACTACGAGCAGTACTTC. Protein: CASSSGQDYEQYF.

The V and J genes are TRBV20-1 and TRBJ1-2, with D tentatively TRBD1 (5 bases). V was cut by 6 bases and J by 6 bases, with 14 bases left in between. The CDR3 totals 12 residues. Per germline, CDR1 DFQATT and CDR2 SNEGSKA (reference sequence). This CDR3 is CSAGRGFDGYTF. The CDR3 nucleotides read TGCAGTGCCGGGAGGGGTTTCGATGGCTACACCTTC.

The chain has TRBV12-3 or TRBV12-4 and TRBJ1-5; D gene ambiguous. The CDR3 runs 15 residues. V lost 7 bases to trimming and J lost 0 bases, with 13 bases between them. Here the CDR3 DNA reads TGTGCCAGCACCTTCGACGGGGTTAGCAATCAGCCCCAGCATTTT. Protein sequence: CASTFDGVSNQPQHF.

The CDR3 DNA is TGTGCCAGCAGCGTCTTAGCGGGGCTATCGATCAATGAGCAGTTCTTC. Its translation is CASSVLAGLSINEQFF. This sequence joins TRBV9 and TRBJ2-1; TRBD2 matches 8 bases. The V gene end was trimmed by 2 bases and the J gene end by 6 bases; junction bases not matched to a gene: 10. Germline-derived CDR1 and CDR2 are SGDLS and YYNGEE. The CDR3 is 16 amino acids.

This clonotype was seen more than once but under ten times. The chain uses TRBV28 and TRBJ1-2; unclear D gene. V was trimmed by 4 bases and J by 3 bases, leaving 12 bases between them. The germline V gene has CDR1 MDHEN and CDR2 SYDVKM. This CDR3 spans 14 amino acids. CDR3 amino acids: CASSSGSLYYGYTF. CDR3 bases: TGTGCCAGCAGTTCAGGTTCTCTCTACTATGGCTACACCTTC.

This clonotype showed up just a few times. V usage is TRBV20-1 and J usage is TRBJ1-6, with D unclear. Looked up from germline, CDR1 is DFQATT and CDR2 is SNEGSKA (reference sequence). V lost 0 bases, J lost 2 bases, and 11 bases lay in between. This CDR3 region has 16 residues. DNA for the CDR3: TGCAGTGCTAGAGACACAGTGAGACCCTATAATTCACCCCTCCACTTT. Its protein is CSARDTVRPYNSPLHF.

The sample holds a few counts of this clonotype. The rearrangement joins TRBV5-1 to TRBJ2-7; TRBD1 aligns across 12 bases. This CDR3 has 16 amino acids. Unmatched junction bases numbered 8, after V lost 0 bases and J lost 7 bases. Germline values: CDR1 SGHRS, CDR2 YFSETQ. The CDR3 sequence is CASSLGPGQGAGEQYF. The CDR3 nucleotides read TGCGCCAGCAGCTTGGGGCCGGGACAGGGGGCCGGAGAGCAGTACTTC.

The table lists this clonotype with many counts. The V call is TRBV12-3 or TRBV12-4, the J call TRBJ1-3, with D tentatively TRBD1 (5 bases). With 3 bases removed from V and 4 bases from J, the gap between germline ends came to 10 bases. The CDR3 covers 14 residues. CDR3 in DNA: TGTGCCAGCAGTTTTACAGGTTCAGGAAACACCATATATTTT. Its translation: CASSFTGSGNTIYF.

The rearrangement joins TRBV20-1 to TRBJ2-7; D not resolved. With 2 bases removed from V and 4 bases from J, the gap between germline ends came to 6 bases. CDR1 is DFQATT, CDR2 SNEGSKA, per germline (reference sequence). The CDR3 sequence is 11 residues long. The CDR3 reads CSARQHYEQYF. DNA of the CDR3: TGCAGTGCTAGACAGCATTACGAGCAGTACTTC.

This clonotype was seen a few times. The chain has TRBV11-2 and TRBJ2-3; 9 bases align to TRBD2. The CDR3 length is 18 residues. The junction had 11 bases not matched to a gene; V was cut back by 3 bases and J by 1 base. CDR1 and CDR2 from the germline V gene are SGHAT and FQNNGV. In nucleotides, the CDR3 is TGTGCCAGCAGCTTTTCCGTAACAAGCGGGGGGCGCACAGATACGCAGTATTTT. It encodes CASSFSVTSGGRTDTQYF.

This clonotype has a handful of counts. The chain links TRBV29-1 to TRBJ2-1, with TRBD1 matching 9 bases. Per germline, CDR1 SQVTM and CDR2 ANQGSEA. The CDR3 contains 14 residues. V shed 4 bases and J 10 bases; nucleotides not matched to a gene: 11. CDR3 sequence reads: CSVGGTGRLGEQFF. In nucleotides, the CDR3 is TGCAGCGTTGGGGGGACAGGGAGGCTCGGGGAGCAGTTCTTC.

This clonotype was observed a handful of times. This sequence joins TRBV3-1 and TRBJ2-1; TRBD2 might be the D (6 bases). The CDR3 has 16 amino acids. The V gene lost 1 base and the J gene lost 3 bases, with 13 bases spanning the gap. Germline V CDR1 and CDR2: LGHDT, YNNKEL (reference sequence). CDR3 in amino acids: CASSQAGLAIYNEQFF. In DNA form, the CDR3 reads TGTGCCAGCAGCCAAGCGGGGCTAGCGATCTACAATGAGCAGTTCTTC.